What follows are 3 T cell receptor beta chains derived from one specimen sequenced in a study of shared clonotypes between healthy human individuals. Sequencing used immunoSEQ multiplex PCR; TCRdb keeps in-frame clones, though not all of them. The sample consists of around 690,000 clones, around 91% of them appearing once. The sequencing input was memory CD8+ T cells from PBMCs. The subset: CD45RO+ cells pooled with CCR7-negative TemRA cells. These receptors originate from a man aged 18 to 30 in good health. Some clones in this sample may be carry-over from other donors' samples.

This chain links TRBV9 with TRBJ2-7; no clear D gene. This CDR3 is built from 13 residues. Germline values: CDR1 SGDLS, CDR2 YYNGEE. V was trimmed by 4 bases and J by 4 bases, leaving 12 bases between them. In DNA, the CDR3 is TGTGCCAGCAGCCCTGGCCGTGAGTACGAGCAGTACTTC. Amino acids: CASSPGREYEQYF.

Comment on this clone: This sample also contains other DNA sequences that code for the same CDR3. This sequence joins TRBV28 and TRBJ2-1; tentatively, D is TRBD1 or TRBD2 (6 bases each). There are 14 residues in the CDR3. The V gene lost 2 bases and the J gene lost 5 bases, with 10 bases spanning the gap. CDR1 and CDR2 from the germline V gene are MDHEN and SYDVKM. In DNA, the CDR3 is TGTGCCAGCAGTTTAAGGGGGGAAAACAATGAGCAGTTCTTC. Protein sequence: CASSLRGENNEQFF.

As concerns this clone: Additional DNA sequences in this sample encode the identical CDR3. DNA for the CDR3: TGCAGTGCTAGGCAGGGCTACGAGCAGTACTTC. The encoded protein is CSARQGYEQYF. This chain links TRBV20-1 with TRBJ2-7; D perhaps matches TRBD1 (5 bases). With 3 bases removed from V and 3 bases from J, the gap between germline ends came to 6 bases. Germline-derived CDR1 and CDR2 are DFQATT and SNEGSKA (reference sequence). The CDR3 length is 11 residues.